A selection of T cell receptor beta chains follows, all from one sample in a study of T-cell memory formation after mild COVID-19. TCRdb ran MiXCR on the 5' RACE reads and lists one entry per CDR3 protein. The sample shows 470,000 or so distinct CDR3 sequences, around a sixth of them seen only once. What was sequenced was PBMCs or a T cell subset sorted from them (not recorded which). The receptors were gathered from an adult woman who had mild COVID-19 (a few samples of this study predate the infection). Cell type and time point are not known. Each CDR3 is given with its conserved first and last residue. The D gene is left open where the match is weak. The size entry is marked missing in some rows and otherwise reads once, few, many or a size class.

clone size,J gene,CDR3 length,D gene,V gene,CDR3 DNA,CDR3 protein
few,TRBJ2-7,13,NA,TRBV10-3,TGTGCCATCAGTGAGTCTTTGGACAACGAGCAGTACTTC,CAISESLDNEQYF
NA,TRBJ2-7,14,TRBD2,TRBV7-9,TGTGCCACCGAGCGACTAGCGGGAGTTTACGAGCAGTACTTC,CATERLAGVYEQYF
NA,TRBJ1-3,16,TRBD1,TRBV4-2,TGTGCCAGCAGCCAGGCGGGACAGTTTAACGGAAACACCATATATTTT,CASSQAGQFNGNTIYF
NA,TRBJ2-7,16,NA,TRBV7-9,TGTGCCAGCAGCTTAGTCAGAGGGACCCTAACCTACGAGCAGTACTTC,CASSLVRGTLTYEQYF
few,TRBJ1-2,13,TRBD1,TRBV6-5,TGTGCCAGCAGGAGGGGACAGGGGCTTGGCTACACCTTC,CASRRGQGLGYTF
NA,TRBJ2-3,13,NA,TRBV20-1,TGCAGTGTCCCTCCACAGGGTTCTGATACGCAGTATTTT,CSVPPQGSDTQYF
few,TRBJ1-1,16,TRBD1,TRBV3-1,TGTGCCAGCAGCCAAGGAGGGGGCTGGATGAACACTGAAGCTTTCTTT,CASSQGGGWMNTEAFF
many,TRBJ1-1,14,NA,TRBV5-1,TGCGCCAGCAGCCCACTAGACCGGAACACTGAAGCTTTCTTT,CASSPLDRNTEAFF
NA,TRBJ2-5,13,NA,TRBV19,TGTGCCAGTAGTCCCAGGTTGTTAGAGACCCAGTACTTC,CASSPRLLETQYF
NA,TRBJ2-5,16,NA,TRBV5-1,TGCGCCAGCAGCCAGATAGCGCGGAGCGCTGGAGAGACCCAGTACTTC,CASSQIARSAGETQYF
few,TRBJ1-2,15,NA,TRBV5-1,TGCGCCAGCAGCTCGGGTGAACAGCTAGACTATGGCTACACCTTC,CASSSGEQLDYGYTF
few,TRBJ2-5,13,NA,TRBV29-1,TGCAGCGTTGAAGTAGCGGTCGGCGAGACCCAGTACTTC,CSVEVAVGETQYF
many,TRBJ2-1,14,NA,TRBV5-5,TGTGCCAGCAGCTTGGATTCGCGGACGAGAGAGCAGTTCTTC,CASSLDSRTREQFF
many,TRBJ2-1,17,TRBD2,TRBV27,TGTGCCAGCAGTCCGACTAGCGGGGGGCTACGTGACAATGAGCAGTTCTTC,CASSPTSGGLRDNEQFF
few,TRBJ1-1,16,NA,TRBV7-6,TGTGCCAGCAGCTTTGACTCCGGGGGAATGGACACTGAAGCTTTCTTT,CASSFDSGGMDTEAFF
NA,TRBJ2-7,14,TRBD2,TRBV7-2,TGTGCCAGCAGCTTAGGGACTAGCGGGCACGAGCAGTACTTC,CASSLGTSGHEQYF
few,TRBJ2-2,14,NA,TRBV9,TGTGCCAGCAGCGTAGCTGGGATCACCGGGGAGCTGTTTTTT,CASSVAGITGELFF
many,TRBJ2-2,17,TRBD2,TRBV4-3,TGCGCCAGCAGCCAAGATAGAAACGGGAGGGGGGCCGGGGAGCTGTTTTTT,CASSQDRNGRGAGELFF
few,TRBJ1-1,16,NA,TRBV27,TGTGCCAGCAGTTCCCATACGGTGACTAATGGATTTGAAGCTTTCTTT,CASSSHTVTNGFEAFF
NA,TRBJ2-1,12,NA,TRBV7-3,TGTGCCAGCAGCTTAATCGCTAATGAGCAGTTCTTC,CASSLIANEQFF
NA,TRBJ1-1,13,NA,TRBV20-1,TGCAGTGCTAGAGACGAAAGGAACACTGAAGCTTTCTTT,CSARDERNTEAFF
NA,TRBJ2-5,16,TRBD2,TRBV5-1,TGCGCCAGCAGCACAGGGACTAGCGGGGTCCAAGAGACCCAGTACTTC,CASSTGTSGVQETQYF
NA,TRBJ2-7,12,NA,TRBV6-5,TGTGCCAGCAGTTACAAGGGGAGCGAGCAGTACTTC,CASSYKGSEQYF
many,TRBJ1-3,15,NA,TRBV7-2,TGTGCCAGCAGCTTACAAGGGACGACTGGAAACACCATATATTTT,CASSLQGTTGNTIYF
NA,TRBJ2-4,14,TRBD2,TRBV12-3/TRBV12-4,TGTGCCAGCAGTTTTCCGGACGGGGGGGACATTCAGTACTTC,CASSFPDGGDIQYF
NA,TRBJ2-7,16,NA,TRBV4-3,TGCGCCAGCAGCCAAGATCGGTTGGGGGTAGGTAGCGAGCAGTACTTC,CASSQDRLGVGSEQYF
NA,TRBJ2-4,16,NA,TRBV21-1,TGTGCCAGCAGCAAAAGCCCCGGGGGGCGGGAAAACATTCAGTACTTC,CASSKSPGGRENIQYF
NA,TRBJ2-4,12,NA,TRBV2,TGTGCCAGCAGTGAAGCTGGGGGTATTCAGTACTTC,CASSEAGGIQYF
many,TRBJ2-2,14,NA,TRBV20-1,TGCAGTGCTAGTTTTCGGAGGAACACCGGGGAGCTGTTTTTT,CSASFRRNTGELFF
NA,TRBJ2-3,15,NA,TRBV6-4,TGTGCCAGCAGTCCCCAGCTAGCGAGTTCAGATACGCAGTATTTT,CASSPQLASSDTQYF
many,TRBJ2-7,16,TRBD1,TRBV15,TGTGCCACCAGCAGAGATAGGGCAGGGGGAGACTACGAGCAGTACTTC,CATSRDRAGGDYEQYF
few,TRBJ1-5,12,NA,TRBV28,TGTGCCAGCTGCTTAGCTGATCAGCCCCAGCATTTT,CASCLADQPQHF
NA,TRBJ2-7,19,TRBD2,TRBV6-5,TGTGCCAGCAGTTATCGAGGACTAGCCGATCTCCCTTCGCCTTACGAGCAGTACTTC,CASSYRGLADLPSPYEQYF
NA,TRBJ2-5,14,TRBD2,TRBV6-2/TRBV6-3,TGTGCCACCATGGAGGGGACTAGCTGGGAGACCCAGTACTTC,CATMEGTSWETQYF
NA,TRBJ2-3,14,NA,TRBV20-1,TGCAGTGCCGCGTACTCGGGGCGGGCACCCACGCAGTATTTT,CSAAYSGRAPTQYF
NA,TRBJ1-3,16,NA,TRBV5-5,TGTGCCAGCAGCTTGGAGGGCAGAGCTTCTGGAAACACCATATATTTT,CASSLEGRASGNTIYF
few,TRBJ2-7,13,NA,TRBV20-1,TGCAGTGCTCAGACAGGAACGACCTACGAGCAGTACTTC,CSAQTGTTYEQYF
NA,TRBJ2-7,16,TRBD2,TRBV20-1,TGCAGTGCTACGAATCCGGGACTAGCGGGGGACTACGAGCAGTACTTC,CSATNPGLAGDYEQYF
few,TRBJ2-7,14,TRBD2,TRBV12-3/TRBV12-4,TGTGCCAGCAGTTATAGCGGGAGCAGGGACGAGCAGTACTTC,CASSYSGSRDEQYF
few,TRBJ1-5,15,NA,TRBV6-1,TGTGCCAGCGAAATCAAAGGGGGGGGCACTCAGCCCCAGCATTTT,CASEIKGGGTQPQHF
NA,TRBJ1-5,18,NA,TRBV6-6,TGTGCCAGCAGTTACGCCACCTGGGACTCAGCCGTCAATCAGCCCCAGCATTTT,CASSYATWDSAVNQPQHF
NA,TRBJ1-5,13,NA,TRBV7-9,TGTGCCAGCAGCTTAGTCAGTTGGGATCCCCAGCATTTT,CASSLVSWDPQHF
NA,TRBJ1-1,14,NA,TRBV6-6,TGTGCCAGCAGTTTTACAGACATGAACACTGAAGCTTTCTTT,CASSFTDMNTEAFF
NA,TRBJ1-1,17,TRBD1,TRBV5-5,TGTGCCAGCAGCCCCACTGGACAGGGGAACATGAACACTGAAGCTTTCTTT,CASSPTGQGNMNTEAFF
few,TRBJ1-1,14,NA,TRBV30,TGTGCCTGGAGTGTGAAGGGACGGACCACTGAAGCTTTCTTT,CAWSVKGRTTEAFF